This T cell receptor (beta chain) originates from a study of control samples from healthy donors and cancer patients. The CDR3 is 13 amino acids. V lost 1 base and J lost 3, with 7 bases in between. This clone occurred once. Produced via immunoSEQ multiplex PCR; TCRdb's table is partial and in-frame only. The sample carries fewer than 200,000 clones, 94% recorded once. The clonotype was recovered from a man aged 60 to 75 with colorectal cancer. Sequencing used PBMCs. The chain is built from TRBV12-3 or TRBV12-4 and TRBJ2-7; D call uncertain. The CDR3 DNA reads TGTGCCAGCAGTTTAGGGAAAGACTACGAGCAGTACTTC. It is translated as CASSLGKDYEQYF.